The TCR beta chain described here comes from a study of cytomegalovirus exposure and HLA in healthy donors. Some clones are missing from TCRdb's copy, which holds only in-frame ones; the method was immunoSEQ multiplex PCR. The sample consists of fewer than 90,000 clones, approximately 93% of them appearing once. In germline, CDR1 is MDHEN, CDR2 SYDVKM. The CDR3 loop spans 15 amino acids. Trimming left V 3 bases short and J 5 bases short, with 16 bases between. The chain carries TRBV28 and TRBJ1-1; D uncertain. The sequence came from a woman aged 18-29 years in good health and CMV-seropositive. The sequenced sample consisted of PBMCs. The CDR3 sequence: CASSFFETGLTEAFF. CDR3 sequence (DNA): TGTGCCAGCAGTTTCTTCGAGACGGGGTTGACTGAAGCTTTCTTT.